Listed below are T cell receptor beta chains from one sample, sequenced in a study of cytomegalovirus exposure and HLA in healthy donors. The method was immunoSEQ multiplex PCR; TCRdb's version includes in-frame clones alone and lacks a portion of them. Here the sample spans tens of thousands of clones, more than 80% being singletons. Sequences were obtained from PBMCs. All receptors derive from a woman aged 30 to 39 in good health and CMV-seronegative. Each CDR3 is given with its conserved first and last residue. A D gene is named only where the DNA matches it firmly. A clone size is listed for some rows: how often the clone was seen (once, few, many), or a class if it is expanded.

cdr3_aa cdr3_nt clone_size v_call d_call j_call
CASGLGGTGSYGYTF TGTGCCAGCGGCTTAGGGGGCACAGGGAGCTATGGCTACACCTTC NA TRBV7-9 TRBD1 TRBJ1-2
CASSVRGSFTDTQYF TGTGCCAGCAGTGTTCGAGGGTCCTTCACAGATACGCAGTATTTT once TRBV2 NA TRBJ2-3
CASSLVPGYNSPLHF TGTGCCAGCAGCTTAGTACCGGGGTACAATTCACCCCTCCACTTT few TRBV11-2 NA TRBJ1-6
CASSFLGMNTEAFF TGTGCCAGCAGTTTTCTGGGCATGAACACTGAAGCTTTCTTT NA TRBV28 NA TRBJ1-1
CASSSRQTSGNTIYF TGTGCCAGCAGCTCGCGACAGACCTCTGGAAACACCATATATTTT NA TRBV11-3 NA TRBJ1-3
CASSQDLVRSTYNEQFF TGCGCCAGCAGCCAAGACTTGGTTAGAAGCACCTACAATGAGCAGTTCTTC NA TRBV4-3 NA TRBJ2-1
CANKSTGEQYF TGCGCCAACAAGTCAACGGGGGAGCAGTACTTC NA TRBV10-1 NA TRBJ2-7
CASSQEGGLSGDYGYTF TGCGCCAGCAGCCAAGAGGGGGGGCTTTCAGGGGACTATGGCTACACCTTC NA TRBV4-1 NA TRBJ1-2
CASSRNSGGLGNTQYF TGCGCCAGCAGCCGAAACAGCGGGGGGCTCGGGAATACGCAGTATTTT NA TRBV5-1 TRBD2 TRBJ2-3
CAWSKSGGGYEQYF TGTGCCTGGAGTAAGTCAGGGGGCGGGTACGAGCAGTACTTC NA TRBV30 TRBD1 TRBJ2-7
CASSPGGAAAGHGTEAFF TGTGCCAGCAGCCCCGGGGGGGCTGCGGCAGGGCACGGCACTGAAGCTTTCTTT few TRBV11-2 NA TRBJ1-1
CASREGRTEAFF TGTGCCTCTAGGGAGGGGCGCACTGAAGCTTTCTTT NA TRBV19 NA TRBJ1-1
CASSPGQKINIQYF TGTGCCAGCAGCCCGGGACAGAAGATAAACATTCAGTACTTC NA TRBV14 TRBD1 TRBJ2-4
CASSQFTSGQVKANYGYTF TGTGCCAGCAGCCAATTCACATCGGGACAGGTTAAAGCTAACTATGGCTACACCTTC NA TRBV14 TRBD1 TRBJ1-2
CASSIRQTAGELFF TGTGCCAGTAGTATAAGACAAACGGCCGGGGAGCTGTTTTTT NA TRBV19 NA TRBJ2-2
CASSSDRGPGELFF TGCGCCAGCAGCTCAGACAGGGGACCCGGGGAGCTGTTTTTT NA TRBV5-1 TRBD1 TRBJ2-2
CASSLGGEGGTEAFF TGTGCCAGCAGCTTGGGGGGGGAGGGGGGAACTGAAGCTTTCTTT NA TRBV5-4 NA TRBJ1-1
CASRNGTPFKANTGELFF TGTGCCAGCAGGAACGGGACACCCTTCAAAGCGAACACCGGGGAGCTGTTTTTT NA TRBV7-9 NA TRBJ2-2
CASSLEGASTDTQYF TGTGCCAGCAGCTTGGAGGGGGCGAGCACAGATACGCAGTATTTT NA TRBV5-4 TRBD1 TRBJ2-3
CASSFLVRGTEQYF TGTGCCAGCAGCTTCTTAGTCAGGGGAACGGAGCAGTACTTC once TRBV7-8 NA TRBJ2-7
CASSKWEGLYQETQYF TGTGCCAGCAGCAAATGGGAGGGACTGTACCAAGAGACCCAGTACTTC once TRBV21-1 NA TRBJ2-5
CASSPPMGQAPDTQYF TGTGCCAGCTCACCACCGATGGGACAGGCCCCAGATACGCAGTATTTT NA TRBV18 TRBD1 TRBJ2-3
CASIDGGGSDYGYTF TGTGCCAGCATCGACGGGGGGGGCTCAGACTATGGCTACACCTTC NA TRBV6-5 NA TRBJ1-2
CASSSGTGGISGANVLTF TGTGCCAGCAGCTCGGGGACAGGGGGGATCTCTGGGGCCAACGTCCTGACTTTC NA TRBV11-2 TRBD1 TRBJ2-6
CAWNLGQGPSNEQFF TGTGCCTGGAATCTCGGGCAGGGCCCCAGCAATGAGCAGTTCTTC few TRBV30 NA TRBJ2-1
CASRQGNNEQFF TGTGCCAGCCGACAGGGGAACAATGAGCAGTTCTTC few TRBV13 TRBD1 TRBJ2-1
CASSQDDLVRAGNEKLFF TGTGCCAGCAGCCAAGATGATCTAGTGAGGGCTGGTAATGAAAAACTGTTTTTT NA TRBV4-2 NA TRBJ1-4
CASSIPGTEAFF TGTGCCAGTAGTATCCCCGGGACTGAAGCTTTCTTT NA TRBV19 NA TRBJ1-1
CASSDTQGSEGYTF TGTGCCAGCAGTGACACACAGGGATCCGAAGGCTACACCTTC NA TRBV6-4 NA TRBJ1-2
CASRGTVTDTQYF TGTGCCAGCAGGGGGACAGTCACAGATACGCAGTATTTT few TRBV6-5 TRBD1 TRBJ2-3
CASGQIPRTHLSTDTQYF TGCGCCAGCGGCCAAATACCCCGGACTCACCTAAGCACAGATACGCAGTATTTT NA TRBV5-1 NA TRBJ2-3
CASSSPDRGMTDTQYF TGTGCCAGCAGTTCCCCGGACAGGGGAATGACAGATACGCAGTATTTT NA TRBV6-5 TRBD1 TRBJ2-3
CASSTQTGNDGYTF TGTGCCAGCAGCACCCAGACAGGGAATGATGGCTACACCTTC NA TRBV7-9 TRBD1 TRBJ1-2
CASSILGGGYNNEQFF TGTGCCAGTAGTATACTCGGGGGGGGGTACAACAATGAGCAGTTCTTC NA TRBV19 TRBD2 TRBJ2-1
CASSPYSTEAFF TGTGCCAGCAGCCCGTACTCCACTGAAGCTTTCTTT NA TRBV7-9 NA TRBJ1-1
CASSLKTGNYGYTF TGTGCCAGCTCACTTAAGACTGGTAACTATGGCTACACCTTC few TRBV18 NA TRBJ1-2
CASRHPGQGDEQYF TGCGCCAGCAGACATCCGGGACAGGGCGACGAGCAGTACTTC NA TRBV4-1 TRBD1 TRBJ2-7
CAWGTGTAYEQYF TGTGCCTGGGGGACTGGGACGGCCTACGAGCAGTACTTC NA TRBV30 NA TRBJ2-7
CASSLERAYNSPLHF TGTGCCAGCAGTTTAGAGCGGGCCTATAATTCACCCCTCCACTTT NA TRBV27 NA TRBJ1-6
CASRLANYGYTF TGTGCCAGTAGGTTAGCTAACTATGGCTACACCTTC NA TRBV19 NA TRBJ1-2
CASSHRDTGELFF TGTGCCAGCAGCCACAGGGACACCGGGGAGCTGTTTTTT NA TRBV6-4 NA TRBJ2-2
CASSSVLTANAEAFF TGCGCCAGCAGCTCGGTCCTGACTGCTAACGCTGAAGCTTTCTTT few TRBV5-1 NA TRBJ1-1
CASSGPLRSDGYTF TGTGCCAGCAGTGGCCCTTTACGTTCTGATGGCTACACCTTC once TRBV28 NA TRBJ1-2
CASSSAAGPNTGELFF TGTGCCAGCAGCTCCGCGGCGGGTCCGAACACCGGGGAGCTGTTTTTT once TRBV11-2 NA TRBJ2-2
CASIFQVVWTDTQYF TGTGCCAGCATATTCCAGGTCGTGTGGACAGATACGCAGTATTTT NA TRBV2 NA TRBJ2-3
CASSNWDSDNSPLHF TGTGCCAGTAGCAACTGGGACAGCGATAATTCACCCCTCCACTTT NA TRBV19 TRBD1 TRBJ1-6
CATSRDLDSQRHF TGTGCCACCAGCAGAGATCTCGACAGCCAAAGGCACTTT NA TRBV15 NA TRBJ1-6
CASRGPQGEWETQYF TGTGCCAGCAGGGGACCGCAGGGGGAGTGGGAGACCCAGTACTTC NA TRBV6-5 TRBD1 TRBJ2-5
CASSPLGQGPKGTEAFF TGTGCCAGCAGCCCTCTGGGACAGGGACCAAAGGGCACTGAAGCTTTCTTT NA TRBV14 TRBD1 TRBJ1-1
CASSEHGNSRYGYTF TGTGCCAGCAGTGAACATGGTAACTCACGCTATGGCTACACCTTC NA TRBV25-1 NA TRBJ1-2